The source of this T cell receptor beta chain is a study of T cell responses to AZD1222 COVID-19 vaccine. Broader study findings: Recipients of two AZD1222 doses showed rising Spike-specific TCR breadth and depth. The repertoires were collected only after the peak T cell response. Seropositivity was recorded at baseline in only a handful of AZD1222 recipients. Most donors were white British, females outnumbered males, and clonal diversity was possibly underestimated.

V was shortened by 4 bases and J by 0 bases, with 7 bases between the two germline ends. The CDR3 covers 14 residues. Per germline, CDR1 SGHTA and CDR2 FQGNSA. Some clones are missing from TCRdb's copy, which holds only in-frame ones; the method was immunoSEQ multiplex PCR. The data show more than 100,000 clones, about 90% seen once. This clone was observed a handful of times. What it recognizes is unknown. Sequences were derived from peripheral blood, sampled on day 0 of AZD1222 vaccination. J is TRBJ1-5 and V is TRBV7-2, with D unclear. This receptor was taken from an adult in good health. Written as DNA, the CDR3 is TGTGCCAGCAGCTCGGACGGTAGCAATCAGCCCCAGCATTTT. Encoded protein: CASSSDGSNQPQHF.